A selection of T cell receptor beta chains follows, all from one sample in a study of vaccination and CD4 T cells after COVID-19. TCRdb reprocessed the PCR reads via MiXCR and lists one record per CDR3 protein. The sample consists of around 10,000 distinct CDR3 sequences, 40% to 45% of them appearing once. The antigens these receptors bind are not known. The source material was CD4+ T cells from blood, cultured in vitro. Receptors originate from a human donor who had recovered from COVID-19. Each CDR3 is given with its conserved first and last residue.

V gene	CDR3 protein
TRBV19	CASSIDRGGYTF
TRBV11-3	CASSLWWGDNEQFF
TRBV2	CASRGDSSNQPQHF
TRBV20-1	CSARGEKGAQNTEAFF
TRBV27	CASSEQGAGDYGYTF
TRBV7-9	CASSPRQGMNTEAFF
TRBV20-1	CSASMGGTDTQYF
TRBV20-1	CSARAAGVQFF
TRBV6-1	CASSPPGQLRSPLHF
TRBV5-4	CASSLGTSVTGELFF
TRBV20-1	CSAQGDTGNTIYF
TRBV30	CAWSLQGNTEAFF
TRBV20-1	CSASGLAGGWDGELFF
TRBV20-1	CSASSRATNEKLFF
TRBV2	CASSEAGNQPQHF
TRBV10-3	CAISGTVNQPQHF
TRBV6-5	CASSYGTEGYGYTF
TRBV2	CASSFQILDRGANYGYTF
TRBV6-2/TRBV6-3	CASSGGQRLRGEQYF
TRBV25-1	CASSEGSGGNEQFF
TRBV30	CAWREQGGTEAFF
TRBV19	CASSTWRGNNYGYTF
TRBV7-8	CASSPMRRGLPNTGELFF
TRBV6-2/TRBV6-3	CASSTDRGGYEQYF
TRBV25-1	CASSETGGFTEAFF
TRBV12-3/TRBV12-4	CASSPGTTGELFF
TRBV5-1	CASSPSETQYF
TRBV19	CASSIEQTGGSGYTF
TRBV7-9	CASSLAQAEKGLFF
TRBV25-1	CASSKLGLGDTQYF
TRBV12-3/TRBV12-4	CASSPDPGRGYTF
TRBV2	CASSEQGAQETQYF
TRBV6-2/TRBV6-3	CASSSFAEGTGAGDTQYF
TRBV2	CASRQDNTEAFF
TRBV6-5	CASSYAGTGGEKLFF
TRBV7-2	CASSPQPGLGYTF
TRBV19	CASSPALGTNEKLFF
TRBV19	CASSKRQGGTDTQYF
TRBV6-1	CASRDLQETQYF
TRBV20-1	CSAREHKDGGNEQFF
TRBV6-1	CASSGSIRGLTNQPQHF
TRBV10-3	CASSYSSWGPVKSTDTQYF